This T cell receptor (beta chain) was identified during a study of blood T cell repertoires in COVID-19 (dated by TCRdb to 2020 to 2022). For the wider study: Samples from collaborators originated in the United States, Italy and Spain and spanned both the acute and convalescent phases of COVID-19. The material from the prospective study consisted of cDNA or gDNA derived from T cells, B-cell-depleted T cells, or PBMCs. Deeply sampled blood TCRbeta repertoires from subjects exposed to, actively infected with, or recovered from COVID-19 were included in the dataset. The repertoires were released in a freely available public database intended as a resource for research on the immune response to SARS-CoV-2. The samples were drawn from two sources: the first 160 participants of the ongoing ImmuneRACE study, and over 950 subjects contributed by 6 global collaborators. Sample metadata almost always included a de-identified subject ID, COVID-19 status, age in years and sex. Where available, HLA class I and class II types were taken from metadata supplied by the sample provider and were not determined by assay-based typing. Overall study outcomes, separate from this receptor: The amount of clinical and demographic metadata varied by source and participant and was provided uncurated.

For this clone: The antigen this receptor binds is unknown. Base quality data are lacking; no much larger clone is found one base away.

The collaborating institutions used their own protocols to collect whole blood in K2EDTA tubes. For TCRbeta analysis, collaborator samples were shipped as frozen whole blood, as isolated PBMCs, or as DNA extracted from either sample type. TCRbeta CDR3 regions were amplified from genomic DNA by means of the immunoSEQ Assay, a bias-controlled multiplex PCR. As for how the authors treated the data: Nucleated cell counts per sample were estimated from amplification of reference gene primers within the assay. To quantify the absolute abundance of each unique TCRbeta CDR3 rearrangement, sequence reads were collapsed and filtered. Productive Simpson clonality was computed per sample as the square root of Simpson's diversity index over productive rearrangements. What TCRdb holds here is the immuneACCESS table cut down to in-frame rearrangements. Part of the clones is not present; checked against another copy, under half of the missing clones reflect an unresolved V gene, and the others are unexplained. V, J and clone size were drawn from that table, and D and trimming were deduced from the DNA. The sample records about 240,000 clones, 86% of which are singletons. The biggest ten clones account for 10% to 15% of the sample.

This TCR came from an elderly man with acute or convalescent COVID-19. Material: peripheral blood.

The CDR3 loop reads CASSPLQGANTEAFF. The bases are TGTGCCAGCTCACCACTACAGGGGGCGAACACTGAAGCTTTCTTT. The chain employs TRBV18 and TRBJ1-1; 9 middle bases align to TRBD1. From V the trimming removes 1 base and from J it removes 1 base, while the gene matches leave 1 base of the junction unaccounted for. From cysteine to phenylalanine, the CDR3 is 15 amino acids long. This entry keeps only the CDR3 DNA: 45 bases, framed from base 1. CDR1 is given as KGHSH and CDR2 as LQKENI, both from the germline V gene.